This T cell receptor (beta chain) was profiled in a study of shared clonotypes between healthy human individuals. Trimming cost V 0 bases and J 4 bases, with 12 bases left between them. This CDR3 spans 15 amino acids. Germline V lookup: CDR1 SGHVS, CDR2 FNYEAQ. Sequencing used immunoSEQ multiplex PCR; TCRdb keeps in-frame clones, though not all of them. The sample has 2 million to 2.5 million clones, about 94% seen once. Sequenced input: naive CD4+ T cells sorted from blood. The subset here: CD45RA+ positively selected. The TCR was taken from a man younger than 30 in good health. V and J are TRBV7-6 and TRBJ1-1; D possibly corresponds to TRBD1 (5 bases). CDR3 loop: CASSLAMGQGTEAFF. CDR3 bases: TGTGCCAGCAGCTTAGCAATGGGGCAAGGCACTGAAGCTTTCTTT. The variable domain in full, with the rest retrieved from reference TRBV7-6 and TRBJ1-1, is GAGVSQSPRYKVTKRGQDVALRCDPISGHVSLYWYRQALGQGPEFLTYFNYEAQQDKSGLPNDRFSAERPEGSISTLTIQRTEQRDSAMYRCASSLAMGQGTEAFFGQGTRLTVV.